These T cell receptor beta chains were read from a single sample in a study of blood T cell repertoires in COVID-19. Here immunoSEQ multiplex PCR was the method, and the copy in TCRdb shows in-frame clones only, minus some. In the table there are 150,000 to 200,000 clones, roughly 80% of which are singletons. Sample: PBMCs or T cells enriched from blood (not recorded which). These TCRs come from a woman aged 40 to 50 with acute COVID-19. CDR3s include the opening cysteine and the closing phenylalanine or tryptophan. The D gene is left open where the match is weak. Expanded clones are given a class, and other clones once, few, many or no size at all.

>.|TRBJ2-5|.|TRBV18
CASSPYFNVGRAEETQYF
TGTGCCAGCTCACCCTATTTTAATGTCGGACGAGCGGAAGAGACCCAGTACTTC
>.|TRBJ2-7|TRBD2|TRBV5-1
CASSLEPGLAEYEQYF
TGCGCCAGCAGCTTGGAACCCGGACTAGCGGAATACGAGCAGTACTTC
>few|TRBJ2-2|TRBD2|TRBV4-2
CASSQDRIAGGWTGELFF
TGTGCCAGCAGCCAGGACCGCATAGCGGGAGGATGGACCGGGGAGCTGTTTTTT
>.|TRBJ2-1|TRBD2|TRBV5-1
CASSPGGIQSYNEQFF
TGCGCCAGCAGCCCGGGAGGGATTCAATCCTACAATGAGCAGTTCTTC
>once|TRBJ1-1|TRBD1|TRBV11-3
CASSPGGLGAFF
TGTGCCAGCAGCCCAGGGGGCTTAGGAGCTTTCTTT
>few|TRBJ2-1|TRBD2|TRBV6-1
CASSGGLAGGPSYNEQFF
TGTGCCAGCAGTGGGGGACTAGCGGGAGGGCCTTCCTACAATGAGCAGTTCTTC
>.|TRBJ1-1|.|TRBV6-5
CASLKLAARGTEAFF
TGTGCCAGCCTTAAACTCGCGGCAAGGGGAACTGAAGCTTTCTTT
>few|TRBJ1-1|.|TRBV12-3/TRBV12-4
CASSRDNIASAFF
TGTGCCAGCAGTAGGGACAACATTGCTTCAGCTTTCTTT
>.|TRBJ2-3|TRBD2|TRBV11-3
CASSPGLLTDTQYF
TGTGCCAGCAGCCCGGGACTACTCACAGATACGCAGTATTTT
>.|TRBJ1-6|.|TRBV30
CAWSAGSSYNSPLHF
TGTGCCTGGAGTGCTGGGAGCTCCTATAATTCACCCCTCCACTTT
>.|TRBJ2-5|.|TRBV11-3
CASSLGTGQETQYF
TGTGCCAGCAGCTTAGGAACGGGTCAAGAGACCCAGTACTTC
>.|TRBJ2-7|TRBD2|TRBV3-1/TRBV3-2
CASRPSGSSYEQYF
TGTGCCAGCAGACCGAGCGGGAGCTCCTACGAGCAGTACTTC
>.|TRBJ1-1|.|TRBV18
CASSPPPRQARMNTEAFF
TGTGCCAGCTCACCGCCGCCAAGACAGGCCCGAATGAACACTGAAGCTTTCTTT
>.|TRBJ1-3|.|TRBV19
CASSLYSSGNTIYF
TGTGCCAGTAGCTTGTATAGCTCTGGAAACACCATATATTTT
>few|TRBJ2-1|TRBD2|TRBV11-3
CASSLVAGLAGVPEQFF
TGTGCCAGCAGCTTAGTAGCGGGACTAGCGGGAGTGCCTGAGCAGTTCTTC
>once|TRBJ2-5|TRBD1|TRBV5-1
CASSLTGGSQETQYF
TGCGCCAGCAGCCTAACAGGGGGGAGCCAAGAGACCCAGTACTTC
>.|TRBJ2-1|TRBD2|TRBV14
CASSPISGRYYNEQFF
TGTGCCAGCAGCCCGATTAGCGGGAGGTATTACAATGAGCAGTTCTTC
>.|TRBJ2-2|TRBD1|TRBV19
CASSIAYRGRSGELFF
TGTGCCAGTAGTATAGCATACAGGGGGCGAAGCGGGGAGCTGTTTTTT
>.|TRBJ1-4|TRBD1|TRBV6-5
CASGDRGYGYEKLFF
TGTGCCAGCGGAGACAGGGGGTATGGTTATGAAAAACTGTTTTTT
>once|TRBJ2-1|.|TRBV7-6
CASSLAIAESSYNEQFF
TGTGCCAGCAGCTTAGCAATAGCGGAGTCGTCCTACAATGAGCAGTTCTTC
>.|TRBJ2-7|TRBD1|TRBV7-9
CASSLIGQGASYEQYF
TGTGCCAGCAGCCTGATAGGACAGGGGGCTTCCTACGAGCAGTACTTC
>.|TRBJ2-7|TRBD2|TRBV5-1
CASSFSSGRAEEQYF
TGCGCCAGCAGCTTCTCTAGCGGGAGGGCCGAAGAGCAGTACTTC
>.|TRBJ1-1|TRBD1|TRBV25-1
CATVRDRASTEAFF
TGTGCCACCGTCAGGGACAGGGCGAGCACTGAAGCTTTCTTT
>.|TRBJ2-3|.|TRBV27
CASSLVAYTDTQYF
TGTGCCAGCAGTTTAGTAGCGTACACAGATACGCAGTATTTT
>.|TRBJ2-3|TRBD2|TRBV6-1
CASSERLAGVRDTQYF
TGTGCCAGCAGTGAAAGGCTAGCGGGGGTTCGAGATACGCAGTATTTT
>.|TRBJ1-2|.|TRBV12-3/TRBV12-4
CASSPQGWGYTF
TGTGCCAGCAGCCCACAGGGTTGGGGCTACACCTTC
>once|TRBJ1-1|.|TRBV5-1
CASSIGQTNTEAFF
TGCGCCAGCAGCATTGGACAGACGAACACTGAAGCTTTCTTT
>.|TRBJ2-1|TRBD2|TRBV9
CASSVGSGTYNEQFF
TGTGCCAGCAGCGTAGGCAGCGGGACCTACAATGAGCAGTTCTTC
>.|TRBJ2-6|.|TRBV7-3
CASSFLGTASGANVLTF
TGTGCCAGCAGCTTTTTAGGGACTGCTTCTGGGGCCAACGTCCTGACTTTC
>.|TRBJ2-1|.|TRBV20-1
CSASPGIRAYNEQFF
TGCAGTGCTAGTCCTGGTATCCGAGCCTACAATGAGCAGTTCTTC
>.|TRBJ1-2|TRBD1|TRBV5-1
CASSPGQERDGYTF
TGCGCCAGCAGCCCCGGACAGGAGAGGGATGGCTACACCTTC
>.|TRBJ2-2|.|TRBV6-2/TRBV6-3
CASSYSTTGELFF
TGTGCCAGCAGTTACTCGACTACCGGGGAGCTGTTTTTT
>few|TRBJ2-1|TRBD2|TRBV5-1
CASSSLAGVVNEQFF
TGCGCCAGCAGCTCACTAGCGGGAGTAGTGAATGAGCAGTTCTTC
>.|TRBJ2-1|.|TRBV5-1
CASSSLFPAESSYNEQFF
TGCGCCAGCAGCTCGTTGTTTCCAGCGGAAAGCTCCTACAATGAGCAGTTCTTC
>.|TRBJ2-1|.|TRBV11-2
CASSLLSGIYNEQFF
TGTGCCAGCAGCTTACTCTCAGGAATCTACAATGAGCAGTTCTTC
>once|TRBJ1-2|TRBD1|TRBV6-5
CASREGQPNYYGYTF
TGTGCCAGCAGGGAGGGACAGCCGAATTACTATGGCTACACCTTC
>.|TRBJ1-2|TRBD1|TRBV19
CASSADGTANYGYTF
TGTGCCAGTAGCGCGGACGGGACAGCAAACTATGGCTACACCTTC
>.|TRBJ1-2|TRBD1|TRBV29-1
CSVDFPGQGSNYGYTF
TGCAGCGTTGACTTTCCGGGACAGGGTTCTAACTATGGCTACACCTTC
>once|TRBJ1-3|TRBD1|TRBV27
CASSSMTGVTGNTIYF
TGTGCCAGCAGTTCGATGACAGGGGTCACTGGAAACACCATATATTTT
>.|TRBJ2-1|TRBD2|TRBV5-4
CASSFPGLAGSEQFF
TGTGCCAGCAGTTTTCCGGGACTAGCGGGTAGTGAGCAGTTCTTC